This T cell receptor (beta chain) was identified during a study of blood T cell repertoires in COVID-19 (dated by TCRdb to between 2020 and 2021). With respect to the entire study: Samples covering the acute and convalescent phases of COVID-19 were provided by collaborators in the United States, Italy and Spain. The material from the prospective study consisted of cDNA or gDNA derived from T cells, B-cell-depleted T cells, or PBMCs. Where HLA class I and class II types were available, the types were taken from metadata supplied by the sample provider, not from assay-based typing. Subjects who had been exposed to COVID-19, were actively infected with it, or had recovered from it provided the deeply sampled blood TCRbeta repertoires that made up the dataset. Nearly every sample came with metadata listing a de-identified subject ID, COVID-19 status, age in years and sex. Samples came from the ongoing ImmuneRACE study (first 160 participants) plus 1,254 subjects from 6 global collaborators. The repertoires were released in a freely available public database intended as a resource for research on the immune response to SARS-CoV-2.

TCRbeta CDR3 regions were amplified from genomic DNA by means of the immunoSEQ Assay, a bias-controlled multiplex PCR. For the original study's pipeline: The number of nucleated cells in each sample was estimated by amplification of reference gene primers within the assay. To quantify the absolute abundance of each unique TCRbeta CDR3 rearrangement, sequence reads were collapsed and filtered. For each sample, productive Simpson clonality was calculated as the square root of Simpson's diversity index over productive rearrangements. TCRdb mirrors the immuneACCESS table, restricted to in-frame sequences. Some clones are absent from its copies; in checked studies, under half trace to an unresolved V gene, and the reason for the others is unknown. D and trimming come from the DNA, and the V and J calls and clone size come from that table. For this sample there are around 140,000 clones; 88% appear just once. The top ten clonotypes cover about 1.6% of the sample.

The count of this clone is one. What antigen it recognizes has not been identified. Per-nucleotide qualities are absent, and no much larger clonotype sits a single base away. Other DNA sequences in the sample encode the same CDR3. Collaborating institutions collected whole blood in K2EDTA tubes following their own protocols. For TCRbeta analysis, collaborators shipped samples in one of three forms: frozen whole blood, isolated PBMCs, or DNA extracted from either of those sample types. The CDR3 holds 14 amino acids from the cysteine to the phenylalanine. Only the CDR3 part of the read is kept: 42 bases, read in frame from the first base. The germline V gene provides CDR1 SGHRS and CDR2 YFSETQ. Trimming removed 0 bases from V and 2 bases from J, leaving 8 bases between the germline ends. Broader findings and caveats from the paper: The quantity of clinical and demographic metadata differed by source and by participant and was supplied without curation.

The sequence came from a woman aged 55-70 years with acute or convalescent COVID-19. The specimen sequenced was peripheral blood. The rearrangement joined TRBV5-1 to TRBJ1-1; no D segment can be confidently identified. The DNA sequence is given as TGCGCCAGCAGCTTGGCTACGGGAAACACTGAAGCTTTCTTT. Its amino acids are CASSLATGNTEAFF.